This TCR beta chain was recovered during a study of cytomegalovirus exposure and HLA in healthy donors. This clone was detected only a few times. Antigen specificity is unknown. Study-level results: According to an earlier analysis, most TCR beta V segments yielded productive rearrangements about 90% or about 30% of the time.

PCR was performed using 60 Vbeta and 13 Jbeta primers. Produced via immunoSEQ multiplex PCR; TCRdb's table is partial and in-frame only. The profile shows around 180,000 clones, approximately 80% of them singletons. Germline V lookup: CDR1 MNHEY, CDR2 SVGAGI. The CDR3 covers 15 residues. Trimming cost V 4 bases and J 1 base; bases outside gene matches: 6. The chain carries TRBV6-5 and TRBJ1-1; 7 bases line up with TRBD1. The material sequenced was PBMCs. The receptor comes from a male donor in good health and CMV-seronegative. The CDR3 spells CASSWRQGANTEAFF. The CDR3, as DNA: TGTGCCAGCAGTTGGAGACAGGGAGCGAACACTGAAGCTTTCTTT.